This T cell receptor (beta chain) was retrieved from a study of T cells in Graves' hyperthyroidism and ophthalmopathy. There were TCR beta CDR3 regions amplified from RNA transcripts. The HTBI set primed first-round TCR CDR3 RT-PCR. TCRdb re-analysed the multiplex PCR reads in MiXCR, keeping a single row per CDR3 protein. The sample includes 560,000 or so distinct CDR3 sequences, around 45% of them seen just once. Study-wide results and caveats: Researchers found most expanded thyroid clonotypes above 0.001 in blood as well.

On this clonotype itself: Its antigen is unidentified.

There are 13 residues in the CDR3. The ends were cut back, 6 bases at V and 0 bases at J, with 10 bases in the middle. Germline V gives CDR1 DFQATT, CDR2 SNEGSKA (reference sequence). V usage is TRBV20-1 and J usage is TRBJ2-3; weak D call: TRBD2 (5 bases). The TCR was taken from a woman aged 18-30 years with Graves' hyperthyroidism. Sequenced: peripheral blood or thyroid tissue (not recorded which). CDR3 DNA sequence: TGCAGTGCAAACCGGGGTAGCACAGATACGCAGTATTTT. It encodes CSANRGSTDTQYF.